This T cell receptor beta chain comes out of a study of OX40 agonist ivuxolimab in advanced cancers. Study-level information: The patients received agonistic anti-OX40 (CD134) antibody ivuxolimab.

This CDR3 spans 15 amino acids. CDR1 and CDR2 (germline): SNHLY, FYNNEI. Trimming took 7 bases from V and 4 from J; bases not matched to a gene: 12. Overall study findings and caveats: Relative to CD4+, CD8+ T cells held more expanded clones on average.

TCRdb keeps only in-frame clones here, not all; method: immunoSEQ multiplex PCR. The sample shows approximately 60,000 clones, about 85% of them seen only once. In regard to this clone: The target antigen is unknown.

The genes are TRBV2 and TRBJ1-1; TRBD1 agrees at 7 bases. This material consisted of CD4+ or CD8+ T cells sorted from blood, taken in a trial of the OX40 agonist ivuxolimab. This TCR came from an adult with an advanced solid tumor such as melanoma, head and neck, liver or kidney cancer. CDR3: CASTASGGGITEAFF. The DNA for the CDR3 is TGTGCCAGCACTGCGTCGGGAGGGGGCATCACTGAAGCTTTCTTT.